Detailed here is one TCR beta chain. Its antigen has not been determined. There are no base qualities to consult, and no much larger clone falls within one base. Hyperthyroidism patients were newly diagnosed, with disease duration under 2 months, and aged 18 to 65 years. The study excluded patients with uncontrolled infections, other autoimmune diseases, pregnancy or lactation. Diagnoses were established on the basis of clinical symptoms, serum thyroxine and TRAb, thyroid ultrasound, and orbital computed tomography. Blood from progressor patients was collected at the time of first diagnosis with hyperthyroidism, before any ophthalmopathy symptoms had appeared. PBMCs were separated from approximately 10 ml of fresh peripheral blood using Ficoll-Paque density gradient centrifugation. Progressor patients were first diagnosed with Graves' hyperthyroidism and then developed ophthalmopathy during follow-up. Trizol reagent was used to extract total RNA, and RNA quality was then checked on an Agilent 2100 Bioanalyzer.

This sample stems from a study of T cells in Graves' hyperthyroidism and ophthalmopathy (dated by TCRdb to about 2019). Context from the whole study: Peripheral blood was sampled at the time of initial diagnosis, prior to any treatment. An independent validation cohort of about 20 hyperthyroidism patients and approximately 15 patients who later progressed to ophthalmopathy tested prospective prediction of ophthalmopathy. In about 6 Graves' hyperthyroidism patients, the study also compared T-cell repertoires from thyroid tissue with T-cell repertoires from blood. The approximately 100 discovery patients were divided at random into training and test sets in a 7:3 ratio. A discovery cohort of approximately 100 patients, 43 with Graves' ophthalmopathy and approximately 57 with stable Graves' hyperthyroidism, was used to find distinguishing TCR V-J signatures. The paper reports TCR Vbeta CDR3 sequencing of 130 to 150 peripheral blood samples: 40 to 45 ophthalmopathy, some 80 hyperthyroidism and around 17 progressor patients. Following sampling, methimazole starting at 30 mg daily was given to hyperthyroidism patients, and high-dose intravenous methylprednisolone was given to ophthalmopathy patients.

Results the study describes overall, beyond this receptor: Most expanded thyroid clonotypes (frequency above 0.001) were also detected in blood, suggesting blood repertoires may reflect thyroid immune responses. During validation, the model predicted progression to ophthalmopathy a median of approximately 6.5 months ahead of onset, with 60% to 71% sensitivity and around 73% specificity. A 13 V-J signature model separated ophthalmopathy from stable hyperthyroidism, with roughly 88% sensitivity and about 81% specificity in cross-validation and 80%/75% in testing. No statistical method was used to fix the sample size in advance, and group allocation was not hidden from the investigators.

Amplification of TCR beta CDR3 regions was carried out from RNA transcripts. The TCR CDR3 was subjected to a first round of RT-PCR using the HTBI primer set and the Qiagen OneStep RT-PCR kit. A second multiplex PCR round built the libraries, followed by size selection and purification. The libraries were sequenced on an Illumina HiSeq2000 using paired-end 100 bp reads. In the authors' own workflow: SOAPnuke was used to process the raw data, removing reads that contained adapters or uncalled bases, had a mean Phred below 15, or lacked an exact match to the constant primer or identifier. High-quality paired reads were merged with COPE v1.2.5, and unique nucleotide sequences were defined as clonotypes. MiTCR v1.1 was used to align clonotypes to the IMGT TRBV, TRBD and TRBJ reference segments. Only V-J combinations with frequency above 0.0001, covering about 99% of repertoires, were analysed. A TCS score was defined as the ratio of F50 (clonal expansion) to E x V (chaos), with BLOSUM62-based TCRdist applied between CDR3 peptides within each V-J. Welch's t-statistics and random forest reduced 500 to 550 V-J features to under 15, which were used in a naive Bayes classifier (R e1071). TCRdb redid the processing of the public reads, applying fastp at Q25 and MiXCR, and retained in-frame beta chains. Duplicate CDR3 protein sequences are folded into a single record with the most common DNA and genes. The V and J calls and clone size come from TCRdb's table, not from the authors' own analysis. The table for this sample lists some 350,000 distinct CDR3 sequences; 15% to 18% of them were counted only once. The top ten clones comprise 28% of the sample.

The CDR3 runs 16 residues from the cysteine to the phenylalanine. Of all the DNA, just the CDR3 is kept, 48 bases in frame from base 1. CDR1 and CDR2 are drawn from the germline V gene (reference sequence): LGHDT, YNNKEL. Cut back by 1 base and 0 bases, the V and J ends lie 13 bases apart. The receptor comes from a woman between 18 and 29 years old with Graves' hyperthyroidism that later progressed to Graves' ophthalmopathy. The rearrangement combines TRBV3-1 with TRBJ2-7, with a tentative D gene TRBD2 over 6 matching bases. Sequencing was carried out using blood. DNA sequence: TGTGCCAGCAGCCAAGCCGGGACCGGGGGCTCCTACGAGCAGTACTTC. The encoded protein is CASSQAGTGGSYEQYF.